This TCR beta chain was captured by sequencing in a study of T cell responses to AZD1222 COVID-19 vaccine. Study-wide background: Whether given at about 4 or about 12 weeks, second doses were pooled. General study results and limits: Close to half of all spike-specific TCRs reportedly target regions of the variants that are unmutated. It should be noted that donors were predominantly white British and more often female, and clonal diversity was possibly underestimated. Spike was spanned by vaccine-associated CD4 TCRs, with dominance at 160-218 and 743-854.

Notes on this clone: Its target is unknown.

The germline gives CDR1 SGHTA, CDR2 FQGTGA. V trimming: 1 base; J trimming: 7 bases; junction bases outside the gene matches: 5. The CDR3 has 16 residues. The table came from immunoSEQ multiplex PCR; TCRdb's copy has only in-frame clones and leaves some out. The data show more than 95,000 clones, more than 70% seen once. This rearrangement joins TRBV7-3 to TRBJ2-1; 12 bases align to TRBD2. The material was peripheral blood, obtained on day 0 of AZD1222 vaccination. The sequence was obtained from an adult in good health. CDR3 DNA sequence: TGTGCCAGCAGCTTAAGTCGAACTAGCGGGAGGAATGAGCAGTTCTTC. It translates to CASSLSRTSGRNEQFF.